Sequencing of this TCR beta chain was carried out in a study of control samples from healthy donors and cancer patients. This clone was seen only a few times. The method was immunoSEQ multiplex PCR; TCRdb's version includes in-frame clones alone and lacks a portion of them. Of 100,000 to 150,000 clones listed, roughly 90% are singletons. This CDR3 spans 15 amino acids. V was shortened by 2 bases and J by 7 bases, with 12 bases between the two germline ends. CDR1 is LNHNV, CDR2 YYDKDF, per germline (reference sequence). The sequence derives from a woman in her forties or fifties in good health. V usage is TRBV15 and J usage is TRBJ1-6, with D uncertain. The sample consisted of blood. CDR3: CATSRFPGTNSPLHF. The CDR3 bases are TGTGCCACCAGCAGATTCCCGGGCACCAATTCACCCCTCCACTTT. Full variable domain (rest looked up from reference TRBV15 and TRBJ1-6): DAMVIQNPRYQVTQFGKPVTLSCSQTLNHNVMYWYQQKSSQAPKLLFHYYDKDFNNEADTPDNFQSRRPNTSFCFLDIRSPGLGDTAMYLCATSRFPGTNSPLHFGNGTRLTVT.